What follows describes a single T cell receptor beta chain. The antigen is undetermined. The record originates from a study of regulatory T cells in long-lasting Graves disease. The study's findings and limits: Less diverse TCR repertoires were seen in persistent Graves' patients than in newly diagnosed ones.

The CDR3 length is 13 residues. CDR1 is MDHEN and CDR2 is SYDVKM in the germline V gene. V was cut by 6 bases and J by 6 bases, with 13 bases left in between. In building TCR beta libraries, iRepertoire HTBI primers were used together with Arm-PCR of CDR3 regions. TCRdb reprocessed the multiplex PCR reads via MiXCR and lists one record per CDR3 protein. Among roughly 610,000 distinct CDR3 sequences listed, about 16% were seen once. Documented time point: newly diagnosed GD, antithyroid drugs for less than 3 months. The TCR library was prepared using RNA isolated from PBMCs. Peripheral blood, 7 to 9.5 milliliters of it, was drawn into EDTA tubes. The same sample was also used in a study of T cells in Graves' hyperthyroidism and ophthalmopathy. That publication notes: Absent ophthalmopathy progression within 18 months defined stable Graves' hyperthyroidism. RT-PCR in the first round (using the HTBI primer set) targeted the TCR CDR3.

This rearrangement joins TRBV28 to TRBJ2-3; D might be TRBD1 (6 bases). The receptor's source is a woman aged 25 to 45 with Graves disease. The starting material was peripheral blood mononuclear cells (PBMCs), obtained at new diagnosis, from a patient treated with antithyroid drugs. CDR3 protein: CASSKGHRDTQYF. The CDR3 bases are TGTGCCAGCAGCAAGGGACACCGGGATACGCAGTATTTT.